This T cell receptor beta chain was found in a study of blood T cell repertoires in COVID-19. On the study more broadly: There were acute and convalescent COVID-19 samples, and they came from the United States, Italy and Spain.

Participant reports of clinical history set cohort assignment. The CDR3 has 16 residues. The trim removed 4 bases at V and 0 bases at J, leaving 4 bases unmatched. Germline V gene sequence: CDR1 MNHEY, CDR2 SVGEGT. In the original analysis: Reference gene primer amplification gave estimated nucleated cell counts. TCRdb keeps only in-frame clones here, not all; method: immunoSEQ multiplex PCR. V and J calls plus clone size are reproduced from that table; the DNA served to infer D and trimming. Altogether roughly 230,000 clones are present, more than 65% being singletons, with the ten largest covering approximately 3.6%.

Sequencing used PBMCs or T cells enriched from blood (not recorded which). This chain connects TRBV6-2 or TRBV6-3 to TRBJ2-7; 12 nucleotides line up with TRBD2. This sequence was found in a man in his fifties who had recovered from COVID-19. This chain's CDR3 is CASSSWTSGTSYEQYF. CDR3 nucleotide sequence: TGTGCCAGCAGTTCATGGACTAGCGGGACCTCCTACGAGCAGTACTTC.